The T cell receptor (beta chain) described here comes from a study of T cell repertoires in cytomegalovirus infection. General observations from the study: Public TCR beta family frequency separated CMV-and-HLA carriers, including in an independent cohort.

TCRdb re-derived calls from the reads in MiXCR, one entry per CDR3 protein. Among hundreds of thousands of distinct CDR3 sequences, 20% to 25% were seen once, and the ten largest hold around 8%. Regarding this clonotype: Its target is not known.

Sequencing used CD8+ T cells from PBMCs. The sequence was collected from a human donor in good health (CMV status not recorded). Some clones in this sample may be carry-over from other donors' samples.

The CDR3 region is CASSLYGRQGAGELFF. The CDR3, as DNA: TGTGCCAGCAGTTTATATGGCCGGCAGGGTGCCGGGGAGCTGTTTTTT. This chain connects TRBV28 to TRBJ2-2; possible D gene TRBD1, 5 bases. V was pared by 1 base and J by 6 bases, with 15 bases between. CDR1 is MDHEN, CDR2 SYDVKM, per germline. CDR3 size: 16 residues.